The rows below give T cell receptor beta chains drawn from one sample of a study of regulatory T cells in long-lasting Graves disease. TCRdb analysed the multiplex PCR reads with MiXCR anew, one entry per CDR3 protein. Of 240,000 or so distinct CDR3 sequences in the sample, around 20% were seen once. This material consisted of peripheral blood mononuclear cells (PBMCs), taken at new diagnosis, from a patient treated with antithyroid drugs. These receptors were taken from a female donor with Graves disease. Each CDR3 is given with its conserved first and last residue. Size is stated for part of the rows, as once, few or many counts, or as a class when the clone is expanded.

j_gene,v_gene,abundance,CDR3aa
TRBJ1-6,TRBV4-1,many,CASSRGRLGSYNSPLHF
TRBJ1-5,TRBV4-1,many,CASSQEAPQTGAVQPQHF
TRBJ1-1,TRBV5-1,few,CASSSRTPMNTEAFF
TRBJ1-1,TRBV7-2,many,CASSRGRNTEAFF
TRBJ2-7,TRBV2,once,CASSTSGGAGDEQYF
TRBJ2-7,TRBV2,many,CASSGGGEQYF
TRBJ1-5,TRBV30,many,CAWSPRGQPQHF
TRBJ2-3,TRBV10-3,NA,CAISSASVPTDTQYF
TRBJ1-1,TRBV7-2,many,CASSFHPGDTEAFF
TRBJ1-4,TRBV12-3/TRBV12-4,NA,CASSSRDGGLEKLFF
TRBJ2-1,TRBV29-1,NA,CSVELLVNEQFF
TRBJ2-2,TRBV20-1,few,CSARDWGRTGELFF
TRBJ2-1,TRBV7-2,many,CASGLAGYEQFF
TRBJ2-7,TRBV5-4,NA,CASSPGQVARNEQYF
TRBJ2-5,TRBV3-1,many,CASSQDRGLAGRETQYF
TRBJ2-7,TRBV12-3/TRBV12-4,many,CASSFSREQYF
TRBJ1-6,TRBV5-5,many,CASSPEATANSPLHF
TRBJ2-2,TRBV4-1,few,CASSLQRGIRTGELFF
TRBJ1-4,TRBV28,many,CASSLSARGSLRGEKLFF
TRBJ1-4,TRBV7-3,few,CASSYRGLDKKLFF
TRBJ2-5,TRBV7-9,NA,CASSFRDRALRETQYF
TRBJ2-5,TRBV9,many,CASSFSWAQETQYF
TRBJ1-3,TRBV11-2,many,CASSWWDRGNTTYF
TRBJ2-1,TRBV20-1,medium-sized,CSATLAGEQFF
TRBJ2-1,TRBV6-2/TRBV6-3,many,CASSYQGNEQFF
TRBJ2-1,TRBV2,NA,CASSWGGRLSSYNEQFF
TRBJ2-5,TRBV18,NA,CANPPGLYQETQYF
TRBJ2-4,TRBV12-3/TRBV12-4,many,CASSSGTGPYF
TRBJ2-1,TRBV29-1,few,CSVRRGGNEQFF
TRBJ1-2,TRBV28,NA,CASSLHRGPMYGYTF
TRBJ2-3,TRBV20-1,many,CSAGQFNIDTQYF
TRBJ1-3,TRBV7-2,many,CASSTREPGNTIYF
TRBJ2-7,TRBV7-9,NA,CASSLGGQGGEQYF
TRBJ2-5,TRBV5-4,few,CASSSGGKQETQYF
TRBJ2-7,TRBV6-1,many,CASSENKGRTREQYF
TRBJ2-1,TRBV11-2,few,CASSPGRDRDEQFF
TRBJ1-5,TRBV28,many,CASSFQAGQPQHF
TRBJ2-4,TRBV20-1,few,CGATKGGKGGNIQYF
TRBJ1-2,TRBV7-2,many,CASSASSWGYTF
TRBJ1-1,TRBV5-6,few,CASSLPGQGEATEAFF
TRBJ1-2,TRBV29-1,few,CSVEIGGYGYTF
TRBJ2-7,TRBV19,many,CASSKRSGREQYF
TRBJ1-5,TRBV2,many,CASSLRGRQPQHF
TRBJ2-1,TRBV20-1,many,CSARDTLAGSYNEQFF
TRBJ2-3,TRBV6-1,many,CASTPQGSDTQYF
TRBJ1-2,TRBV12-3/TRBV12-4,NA,CASSSLSRDSNYGYTF
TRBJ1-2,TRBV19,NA,CASSTGFVGYTF
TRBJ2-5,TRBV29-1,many,CSVITSGSPETQYF
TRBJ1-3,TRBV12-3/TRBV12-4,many,CASSFRGGGNTIYF
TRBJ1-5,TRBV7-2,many,CASSNDRDQPQHF